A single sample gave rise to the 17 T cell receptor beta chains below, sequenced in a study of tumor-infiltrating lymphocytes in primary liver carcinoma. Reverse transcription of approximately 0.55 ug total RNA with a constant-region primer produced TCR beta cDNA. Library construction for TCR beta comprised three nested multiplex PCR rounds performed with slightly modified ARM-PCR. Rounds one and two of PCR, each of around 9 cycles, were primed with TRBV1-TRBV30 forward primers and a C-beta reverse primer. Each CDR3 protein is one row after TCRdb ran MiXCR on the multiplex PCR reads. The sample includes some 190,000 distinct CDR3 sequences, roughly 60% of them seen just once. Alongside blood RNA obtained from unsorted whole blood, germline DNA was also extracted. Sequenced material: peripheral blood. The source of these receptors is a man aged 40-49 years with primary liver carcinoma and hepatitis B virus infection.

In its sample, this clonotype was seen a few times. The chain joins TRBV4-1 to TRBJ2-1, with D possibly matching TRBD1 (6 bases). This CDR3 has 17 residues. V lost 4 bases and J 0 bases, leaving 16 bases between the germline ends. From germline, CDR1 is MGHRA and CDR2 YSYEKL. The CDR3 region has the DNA TGCGCCAGCAGCCTGTCACAGGGCGTTGGCTCCTACAATGAGCAGTTCTTC. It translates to CASSLSQGVGSYNEQFF.

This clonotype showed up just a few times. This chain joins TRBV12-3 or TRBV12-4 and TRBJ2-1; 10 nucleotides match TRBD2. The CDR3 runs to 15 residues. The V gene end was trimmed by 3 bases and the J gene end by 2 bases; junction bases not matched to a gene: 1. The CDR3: CASSLGTSAYNEQFF. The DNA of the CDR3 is TGTGCCAGCAGTTTGGGGACTAGCGCCTACAATGAGCAGTTCTTC.

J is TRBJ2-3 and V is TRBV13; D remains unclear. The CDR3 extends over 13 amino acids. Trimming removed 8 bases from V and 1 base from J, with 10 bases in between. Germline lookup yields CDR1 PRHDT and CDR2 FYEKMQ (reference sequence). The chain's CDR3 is CASGAGGTDTQYF. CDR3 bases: TGTGCCAGCGGAGCTGGAGGCACAGATACGCAGTATTTT.

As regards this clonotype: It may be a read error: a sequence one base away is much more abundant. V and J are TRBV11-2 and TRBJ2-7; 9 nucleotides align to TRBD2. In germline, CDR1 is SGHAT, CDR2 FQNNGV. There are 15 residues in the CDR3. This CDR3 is CTSSSTGAGGYEQYF. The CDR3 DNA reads TGTACCAGCAGCAGTACAGGGGCGGGGGGGTACGAGCAGTACTTC. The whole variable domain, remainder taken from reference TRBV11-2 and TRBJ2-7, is EAGVAQSPRYKIIEKRQSVAFWCNPISGHATLYWYQQILGQGPKLLIQFQNNGVVDDSQLPKDRFSAERLKGVDSTLKIQPAKLEDSAVYLCTSSSTGAGGYEQYFGPGTRLTVT.

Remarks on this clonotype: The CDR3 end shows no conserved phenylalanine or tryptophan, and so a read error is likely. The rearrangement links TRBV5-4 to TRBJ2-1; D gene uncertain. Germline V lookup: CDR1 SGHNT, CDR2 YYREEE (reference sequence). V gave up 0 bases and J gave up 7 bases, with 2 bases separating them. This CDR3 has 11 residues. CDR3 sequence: CASSLGNEQFL. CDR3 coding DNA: TGTGCCAGCAGCTTGGGAAATGAGCAGTTCCTC.

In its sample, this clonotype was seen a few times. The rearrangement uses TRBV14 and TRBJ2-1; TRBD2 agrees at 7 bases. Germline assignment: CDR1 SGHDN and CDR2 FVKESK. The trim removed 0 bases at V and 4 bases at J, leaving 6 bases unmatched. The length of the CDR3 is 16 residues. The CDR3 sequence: CASSQDRGLPYNEQFF. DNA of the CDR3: TGTGCCAGCAGCCAAGATCGGGGACTACCATACAATGAGCAGTTCTTC.

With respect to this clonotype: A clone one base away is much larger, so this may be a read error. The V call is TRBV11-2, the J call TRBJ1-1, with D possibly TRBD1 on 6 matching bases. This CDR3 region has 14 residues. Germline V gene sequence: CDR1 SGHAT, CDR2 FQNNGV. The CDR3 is CTSSFTGLNTEAFF. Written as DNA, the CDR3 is TGTACCAGCAGCTTCACAGGGCTGAACACTGAAGCTTTCTTT.

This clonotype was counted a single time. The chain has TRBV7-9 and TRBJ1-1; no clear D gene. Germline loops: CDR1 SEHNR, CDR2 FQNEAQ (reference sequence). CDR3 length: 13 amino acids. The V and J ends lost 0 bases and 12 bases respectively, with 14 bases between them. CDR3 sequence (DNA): TGTGCCAGCAGCTTAGCGGAGGGAATGCGGACTTTCTTT. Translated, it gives CASSLAEGMRTFF.

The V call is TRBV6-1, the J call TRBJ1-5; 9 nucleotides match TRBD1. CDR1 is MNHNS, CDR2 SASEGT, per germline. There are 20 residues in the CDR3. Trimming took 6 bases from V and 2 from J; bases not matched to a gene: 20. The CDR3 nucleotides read TGTGCCAGCAGCCTACGTCATTATTTACAGGGGGCGATGGGCAATCAGCCCCAGCATTTT. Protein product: CASSLRHYLQGAMGNQPQHF.

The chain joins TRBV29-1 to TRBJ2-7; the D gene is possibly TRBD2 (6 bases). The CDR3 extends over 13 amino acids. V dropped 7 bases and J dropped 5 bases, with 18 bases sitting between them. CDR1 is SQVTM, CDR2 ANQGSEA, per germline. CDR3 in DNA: TGCAGCGCAGAGGGCAAGGAGGGACACGAGCAGTACTTC. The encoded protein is CSAEGKEGHEQYF.

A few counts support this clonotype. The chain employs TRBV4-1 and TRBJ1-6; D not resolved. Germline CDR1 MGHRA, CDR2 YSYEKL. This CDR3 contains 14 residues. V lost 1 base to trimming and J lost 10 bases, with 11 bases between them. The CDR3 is CASSQVNPSSPLHF. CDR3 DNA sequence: TGCGCCAGCAGCCAAGTGAACCCGAGCTCACCCCTCCACTTT.

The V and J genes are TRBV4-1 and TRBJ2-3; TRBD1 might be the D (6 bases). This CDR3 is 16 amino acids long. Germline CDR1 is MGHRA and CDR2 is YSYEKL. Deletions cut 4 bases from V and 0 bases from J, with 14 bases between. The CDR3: CASSRQGPSSTDTQYF. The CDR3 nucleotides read TGCGCCAGCAGCCGCCAGGGGCCTTCTAGCACAGATACGCAGTATTTT.

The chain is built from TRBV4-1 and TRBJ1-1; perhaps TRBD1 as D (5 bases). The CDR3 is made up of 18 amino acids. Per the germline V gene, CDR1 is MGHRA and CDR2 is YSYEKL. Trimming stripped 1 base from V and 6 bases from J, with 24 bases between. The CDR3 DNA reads TGCGCCAGCAGCCAAGCCCTCACGCGCCCACAGCAGGGTCCTGAAGCTTTCTTT. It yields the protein CASSQALTRPQQGPEAFF.

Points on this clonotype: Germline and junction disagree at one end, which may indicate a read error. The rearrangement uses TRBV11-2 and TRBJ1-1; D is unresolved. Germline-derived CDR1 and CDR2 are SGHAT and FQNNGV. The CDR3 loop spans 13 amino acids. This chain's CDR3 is CTSSLVLNTEAFF. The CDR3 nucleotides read TGTACCAGTAGCTTAGTCTTAAACACTGAAGCTTTCTTT.

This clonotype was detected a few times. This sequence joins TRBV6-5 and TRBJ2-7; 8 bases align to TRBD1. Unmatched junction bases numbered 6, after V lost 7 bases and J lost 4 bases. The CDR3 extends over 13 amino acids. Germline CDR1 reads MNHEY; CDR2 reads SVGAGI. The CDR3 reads CASKGGQVYEQYF. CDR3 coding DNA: TGTGCCAGCAAGGGGGGACAGGTTTACGAGCAGTACTTC.

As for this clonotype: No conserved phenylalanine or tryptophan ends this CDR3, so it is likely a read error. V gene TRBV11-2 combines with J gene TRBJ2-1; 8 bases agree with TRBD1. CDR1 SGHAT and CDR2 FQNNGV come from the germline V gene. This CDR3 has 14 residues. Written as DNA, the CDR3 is TGTACCAGCAGCTTAGACTGGGACAGGAATGAGCAGTTCTCC. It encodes CTSSLDWDRNEQFS.

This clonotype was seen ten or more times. The CDR3 DNA reads TGTGCCAGCAGTCAACAGGGGTCCTACGAGCAGTACTTC. This gives the protein CASSQQGSYEQYF. The V and J genes are TRBV6-5 and TRBJ2-7, with TRBD1 matching over 7 bases. CDR1 and CDR2 (germline): MNHEY, SVGAGI. With 5 bases clipped from V and 1 base from J, the junction kept 2 bases outside the gene matches. The CDR3 extends over 13 amino acids.